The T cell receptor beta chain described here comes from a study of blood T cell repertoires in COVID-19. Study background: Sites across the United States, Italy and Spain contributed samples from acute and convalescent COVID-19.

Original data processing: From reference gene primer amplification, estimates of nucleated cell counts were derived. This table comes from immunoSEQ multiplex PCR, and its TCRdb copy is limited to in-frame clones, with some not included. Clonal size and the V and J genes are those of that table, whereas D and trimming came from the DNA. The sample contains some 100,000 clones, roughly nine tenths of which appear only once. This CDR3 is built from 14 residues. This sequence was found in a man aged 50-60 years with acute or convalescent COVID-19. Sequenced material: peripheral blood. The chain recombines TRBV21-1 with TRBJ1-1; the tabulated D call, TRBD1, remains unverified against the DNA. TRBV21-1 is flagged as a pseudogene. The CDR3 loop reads CASSTLFRGTEAFF. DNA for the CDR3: TGTGCCAGCAGCACTTTATTCAGGGGGACTGAAGCTTTCTTT.